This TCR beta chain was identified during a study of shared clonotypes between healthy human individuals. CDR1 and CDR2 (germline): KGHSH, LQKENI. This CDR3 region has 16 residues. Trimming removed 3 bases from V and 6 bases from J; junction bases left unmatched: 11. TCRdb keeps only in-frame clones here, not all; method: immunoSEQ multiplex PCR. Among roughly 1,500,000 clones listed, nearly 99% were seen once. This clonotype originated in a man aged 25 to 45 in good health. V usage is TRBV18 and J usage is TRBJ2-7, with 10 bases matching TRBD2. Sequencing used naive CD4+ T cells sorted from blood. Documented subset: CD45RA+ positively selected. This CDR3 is CASSPRTSGGVGEQYF. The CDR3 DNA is TGTGCCAGCTCACCGCGGACTAGCGGTGGGGTCGGCGAGCAGTACTTC.